This T cell receptor beta chain is from a study of shared clonotypes between healthy human individuals. TCRdb keeps only in-frame clones here, not all; method: immunoSEQ multiplex PCR. Among around 2,100,000 clones listed, less than 95% were seen once. Naive CD8 cells, CD45RO-negative and positively selected for CCR7, excluded terminally differentiated effector memory CD45RA+ cells. Sequencing was carried out using naive CD8+ T cells sorted from blood. The receptor's source is a man aged 18 to 30 in good health.

The CDR3 sequence is CASSQDQAGGLDEQYF. The CDR3 coding sequence is TGCGCCAGCAGCCAAGATCAGGCAGGGGGCTTGGACGAGCAGTACTTC. The rearrangement joins TRBV4-3 to TRBJ2-7; TRBD1 matches 8 bases. Trimming cost V 0 bases and J 5 bases; bases outside gene matches: 9. Germline V gene data show CDR1 as LGHNA and CDR2 as YSLEER. The CDR3 loop spans 16 amino acids.